Sequencing of this T cell receptor beta chain was carried out in a study of early T cells in non-severe SARS-CoV-2 infection. Whole-study context: Chains were unpaired, as sequencing was done on bulk RNA from unsorted whole blood.

This clonotype was observed at least ten times. Antigen specificity is unknown. In the library, individual cDNA molecules carried attached unique molecular identifiers. TCRdb re-analysed the 5' RACE reads in MiXCR, keeping a single row per CDR3 protein. The repertoire holds about 64,000 distinct CDR3 sequences, with more than 4% as singletons. Study findings and constraints: Matching results from VDJdb favored anti-spike CD8 responses, leaving private and CD4 specificities undetected.

This CDR3 is built from 13 residues. V shed 3 bases and J shed 0 bases, with 9 bases lying between them. Germline loops: CDR1 DFQATT, CDR2 SNEGSKA (reference sequence). V and J are TRBV20-1 and TRBJ2-7, with D hard to call. The sequenced sample consisted of whole blood. The sequence was collected from an adult who was a healthcare worker with PCR-confirmed SARS-CoV-2 infection or an uninfected control (not recorded which). The chain's CDR3 is CSARPRSSYEQYF. The CDR3 nucleotides read TGCAGTGCTAGGCCACGCTCCTCCTACGAGCAGTACTTC.